These 24 T cell receptor beta chains came from one sample sequenced in a study of cytomegalovirus exposure and HLA in healthy donors. Amplification used 60 Vbeta primers and 13 Jbeta primers. Clones were read by immunoSEQ multiplex PCR, and TCRdb kept only the in-frame ones, dropping some. The sample records around 120,000 clones, over 65% being singletons. Material for sequencing was PBMCs. All receptors come from a woman in her forties in good health and CMV-seronegative.

The genes are TRBV25-1 and TRBJ2-7; D not resolved. Germline values: CDR1 MGHDK, CDR2 SYGVNS. The CDR3 totals 12 residues. V lost 6 bases and J 6 bases, leaving 12 bases between the germline ends. The CDR3 protein is CASSSTPGEQYF. The CDR3, as DNA: TGTGCCAGCAGCTCTACCCCAGGCGAGCAGTACTTC.

This chain uses TRBV6-1 with TRBJ1-3, with D possibly matching TRBD1 (5 bases). Germline loops: CDR1 MNHNS, CDR2 SASEGT. CDR3 length: 15 residues. Deletions cut 6 bases from V and 0 bases from J, with 12 bases between. The CDR3 sequence is CASSSTGDSGNTIYF. As DNA, the CDR3 is TGTGCCAGCAGCTCGACGGGGGACTCTGGAAACACCATATATTTT.

The rearrangement joins TRBV27 to TRBJ1-1; possibly TRBD1 for D (6 bases). The V end lost 2 bases, the J end lost 5 bases, and 18 bases lay between the germline ends. The CDR3 covers 16 residues. The V gene's germline CDR1 is MNHEY and CDR2 SMNVEV (reference sequence). DNA for the CDR3: TGTGCCAGCAGTTTAGCAGGGGCATGGGGTAGGACTGAAGCTTTCTTT. It codes for CASSLAGAWGRTEAFF.

Notes on this clone: Different DNA sequences within this sample yield the same CDR3. The rearrangement uses TRBV27 and TRBJ2-7; possible D gene TRBD1, 6 bases. Looked up from germline, CDR1 is MNHEY and CDR2 is SMNVEV (reference sequence). The CDR3 consists of 14 residues. V shed 4 bases and J shed 2 bases, with 12 bases lying between them. CDR3 bases: TGTGCCAGCAGTTCCACAGGGTCCACCTACGAGCAGTACTTC. Its protein is CASSSTGSTYEQYF.

This clone appeared a single time. This chain connects TRBV28 to TRBJ1-1; 7 bases match TRBD1. The germline CDR1 and CDR2 sequences are MDHEN and SYDVKM. CDR3 length equals 14 residues. J was trimmed by 8 bases and V by 7 bases; bases with no gene match: 13. CDR3 sequence reads: CASTTPQDRHEAFF. The CDR3, as DNA: TGTGCCAGCACCACCCCCCAGGACAGGCACGAAGCTTTCTTT.

The V and J genes are TRBV13 and TRBJ1-3; the D is unclear. V was pared by 0 bases and J by 2 bases, with 11 bases between. This CDR3 comprises 16 residues. In germline, CDR1 is PRHDT, CDR2 FYEKMQ (reference sequence). CDR3 DNA: TGTGCCAGCAGCTTAGGCCTCGGGAGGGCTGGAAACACCATATATTTT. Translating gives CASSLGLGRAGNTIYF. The full variable domain, its missing parts supplied by reference TRBV13 and TRBJ1-3, is AAGVIQSPRHLIKEKRETATLKCYPIPRHDTVYWYQQGPGQDPQFLISFYEKMQSDKGSIPDRFSAQQFSDYHSELNMSSLELGDSALYFCASSLGLGRAGNTIYFGEGSWLTVV.

The chain joins TRBV6-6 to TRBJ1-1; possible D gene TRBD1, 5 bases. Germline lookup yields CDR1 MNHNY and CDR2 SVGAGI (reference sequence). Trimming removed 5 bases at V and 1 base at J, with 8 bases between. CDR3 length: 13 amino acids. CDR3 region: CASSQGSNTEAFF. The CDR3 DNA follows: TGTGCCAGCAGTCAGGGCTCGAACACTGAAGCTTTCTTT.

For this clone: Mismatch with germline at one junction end may stem from a read error. The chain recombines TRBV4-1 with TRBJ2-6; a possible D gene is TRBD1 (5 bases). Per germline, CDR1 MGHRA and CDR2 YSYEKL. The CDR3 extends over 17 amino acids. The CDR3 region is CASGRTESSSGANGLTF. In DNA form, the CDR3 reads TGCGCCAGCGGAAGGACCGAATCCTCCTCTGGGGCCAACGGCCTGACTTTC.

The genes are TRBV6-5 and TRBJ1-2; 9 bases line up with TRBD1. The V and J ends lost 4 bases and 6 bases, in that order; junction bases with no gene match: 9. The CDR3 is made up of 15 amino acids. CDR1 MNHEY and CDR2 SVGAGI come from the germline V gene. CDR3: CASSSQGAPLDGYTF. CDR3 sequence (DNA): TGTGCCAGCAGTTCACAGGGGGCGCCCCTTGATGGCTACACCTTC.

The V call is TRBV28, the J call TRBJ1-1; 8 positions match TRBD1. The CDR3 covers 15 residues. The germline CDR1 and CDR2 sequences are MDHEN and SYDVKM. J was trimmed by 4 bases and V by 4 bases; bases with no gene match: 8. The chain's CDR3 is CASSSPGGEVTEAFF. The CDR3 nucleotides read TGTGCCAGCAGTTCCCCAGGGGGCGAAGTCACTGAAGCTTTCTTT.

The chain has TRBV6-5 and TRBJ2-6; unclear D gene. CDR3 length equals 14 residues. Germline values: CDR1 MNHEY, CDR2 SVGAGI. The V end was cut by 6 bases, the J end by 0 bases, with 6 bases between. CDR3 region: CASRLHSGANVLTF. In DNA, the CDR3 is TGTGCCAGCAGACTGCACTCTGGGGCCAACGTCCTGACTTTC.

V and J are TRBV28 and TRBJ2-3; D ambiguous. The V and J ends lost 6 bases and 5 bases respectively, with 18 bases between them. The CDR3 totals 15 residues. CDR1 is MDHEN and CDR2 is SYDVKM in the germline V gene. The CDR3 loop reads CASSPPEALGDTQYF. CDR3 in DNA: TGTGCCAGCAGCCCCCCCGAGGCCTTGGGAGATACGCAGTATTTT.

This clone has just a few counts. One end of the junction does not line up with germline, which may come from a read error. V usage is TRBV7-7 and J usage is TRBJ1-6; D gene uncertain. The CDR3 totals 13 residues. CDR1 is SSHAT and CDR2 is FNYEAQ in the germline V gene (reference sequence). The CDR3 region has the DNA TGTGCTAGCAGCTCGCGATCAGGTTCACCCCTCCACTTT. This encodes CASSSRSGSPLHF. Based on the CDR3 plus reference TRBV7-7 and TRBJ1-6, the full variable domain is GAGVSQSPRYKVTKRGQDVTLRCDPISSHATLYWYQQALGQGPEFLTYFNYEAQPDKSGLPSDRFSAERPEGSISTLTIQRTEQRDSAMYRCASSSRSGSPLHFGNGTRLTVT.

V gene TRBV7-9 combines with J gene TRBJ2-1; D perhaps matches TRBD1 (6 bases). Deletions cut 4 bases from V and 4 bases from J, with 14 bases between. The CDR3 is 15 amino acids. Per germline, CDR1 SEHNR and CDR2 FQNEAQ (reference sequence). CDR3 loop: CASSSQGLGYNEQFF. The CDR3 coding sequence is TGTGCCAGCAGCTCACAGGGTTTGGGGTACAATGAGCAGTTCTTC.

This clone was counted once. This rearrangement joins TRBV6-5 to TRBJ1-1, with a possible D match to TRBD1 (5 bases). Trimming took 5 bases from V and 8 from J, leaving 18 bases between them. This CDR3 spans 14 amino acids. Germline V gene sequence: CDR1 MNHEY, CDR2 SVGAGI. The CDR3 coding sequence is TGTGCCAGCAGTGGATCCCAGGGTCCAACGGAAGCTTTCTTT. This gives the protein CASSGSQGPTEAFF.

V usage is TRBV28 and J usage is TRBJ2-7, with 12 bases identical to TRBD2. The germline V gene encodes CDR1 MDHEN and CDR2 SYDVKM. The CDR3 sequence is 17 residues long. V gave up 1 base and J gave up 0 bases; unmatched junction bases: 4. Written as DNA, the CDR3 is TGTGCCAGCAGTTTATTGGGGACTAGCGGGTCCTCCTACGAGCAGTACTTC. Its translation: CASSLLGTSGSSYEQYF.

The J gene is TRBJ1-5, the V gene TRBV21-1. TRBV21-1 is a listed pseudogene. This CDR3 spans 19 amino acids. CDR3 loop: CASSKGETTQNYSNQPQHF. The CDR3, as DNA: TGTGCCAGCAGCAAAGGGGAGACGACGCAAAATTATAGCAATCAGCCCCAGCATTTT.

The chain recombines TRBV6-5 with TRBJ2-7; TRBD2 might be the D (6 bases). V lost 0 bases and J lost 5, with 11 bases in between. Germline V gives CDR1 MNHEY, CDR2 SVGAGI. The length of the CDR3 is 14 residues. CDR3 in amino acids: CASSYSGGSDEQYF. The CDR3 DNA follows: TGTGCCAGCAGTTACTCGGGGGGAAGCGACGAGCAGTACTTC.

This chain joins TRBV6-1 and TRBJ1-5, with D possibly being TRBD1 (6 bases). The CDR3 length is 13 residues. The V and J ends lost 5 bases and 5 bases respectively, with 10 bases between them. Germline CDR1 MNHNS, CDR2 SASEGT. The chain's CDR3 is CASSLQGDQPQHF. CDR3 nucleotides: TGTGCCAGCAGTCTACAGGGTGATCAGCCCCAGCATTTT.

This clone was detected once. The V gene is TRBV28, the J gene TRBJ1-5; D ambiguous. The CDR3 has 17 residues. Germline CDR1 is MDHEN and CDR2 is SYDVKM. Trimming took off 4 bases at V and 2 bases at J, with 18 bases between the two ends. CDR3: CASSSQLVTEGNQPQHF. The CDR3 bases are TGTGCCAGCAGTTCCCAACTAGTTACGGAAGGCAATCAGCCCCAGCATTTT.

The CDR3 loop reads CASSPSFDRSTDTQYF. Written as DNA, the CDR3 is TGTGCCAGCTCACCAAGTTTCGACAGGAGCACAGATACGCAGTATTTT. The chain employs TRBV18 and TRBJ2-3, with a tentative D call TRBD1 (6 bases). V gave up 2 bases and J gave up 0 bases, with 12 bases separating them. Germline CDR1 KGHSH, CDR2 LQKENI. The CDR3 runs 16 residues.

Here the CDR3 reads CASSVYEGNSYNEQFF. The CDR3 DNA reads TGTGCCAGCAGTGTGTATGAGGGAAACTCCTACAATGAGCAGTTCTTC. The genes are TRBV2 and TRBJ2-1; TRBD2 might be the D (5 bases). Germline V lookup: CDR1 SNHLY, CDR2 FYNNEI. Trimming pared 4 bases from V and 0 bases from J, leaving 13 bases between. The length of the CDR3 is 16 residues.

This clone was observed once. This rearrangement joins TRBV19 to TRBJ1-1; no definite D call. This CDR3 spans 13 amino acids. V shed 3 bases and J shed 4 bases, with 9 bases lying between them. Per the germline V gene, CDR1 is LNHDA and CDR2 is SQIVND (reference sequence). The CDR3 reads CASSISSRTEAFF. CDR3 DNA sequence: TGTGCCAGTAGTATCTCCTCCCGCACTGAAGCTTTCTTT.

V gene TRBV19 combines with J gene TRBJ2-7, with 11 bases fitting TRBD2. The trim removed 10 bases at V and 12 bases at J, leaving 23 bases unmatched. The CDR3 covers 16 residues. Per the germline V gene, CDR1 is LNHDA and CDR2 is SQIVND (reference sequence). CDR3 amino acids: CATIRGFWTSGYSGYF. The CDR3 region has the DNA TGTGCCACCATCCGAGGGTTTTGGACTAGCGGGTATTCTGGGTACTTC.